Following are 17 T cell receptor beta chains from one sample sequenced in a study of T-cell memory formation after mild COVID-19. TCRdb redid the calling of the 5' RACE reads with MiXCR, one entry per CDR3 protein. There are 150,000 to 200,000 distinct CDR3 sequences in the sample; 9.5% to 13% occur only once, and around 3.8% lies in the top ten. Material for sequencing was PBMCs or a T cell subset sorted from them (not recorded which). These receptors were taken from a man between 18 and 35 years old who had mild COVID-19 (a few samples of this study predate the infection). Cell type and time point are not known.

The chain has TRBV5-1 and TRBJ2-3; perhaps TRBD2 as D (5 bases). The germline V gene encodes CDR1 SGHRS and CDR2 YFSETQ. This CDR3 is built from 14 residues. The ends were cut back, 2 bases at V and 3 bases at J, with 10 bases in the middle. The CDR3 sequence: CASSFGIATDTQYF. The CDR3 DNA follows: TGCGCCAGCAGCTTTGGAATAGCGACAGATACGCAGTATTTT.

This clonotype appeared a few times. This rearrangement joins TRBV20-1 to TRBJ1-4, with D maybe TRBD1 (6 bases). CDR3 length: 14 amino acids. Germline values: CDR1 DFQATT, CDR2 SNEGSKA (reference sequence). V was trimmed by 5 bases and J by 8 bases, leaving 18 bases between them. The CDR3 here is CSAGPRGAREKLFF. The DNA of the CDR3 is TGCAGTGCTGGGCCTCGGGGGGCACGAGAAAAACTGTTTTTT.

This clonotype was counted at least ten times. The gene calls are TRBV4-1 and TRBJ2-3; weak D call: TRBD1 (5 bases). Germline loops: CDR1 MGHRA, CDR2 YSYEKL. The CDR3 contains 17 residues. Trimming shortened V by 3 bases and J by 4 bases, and 20 bases separated the two germline ends. The CDR3 loop is CASSHTPRSLGPDTQYF. For the CDR3, the DNA is TGCGCCAGCAGCCACACCCCCAGGAGCTTGGGGCCAGATACGCAGTATTTT.

The V call is TRBV4-1, the J call TRBJ2-5, with 7 nucleotides matching TRBD1. The trim removed 1 base at V and 2 bases at J, leaving 7 bases unmatched. The CDR3 is 16 amino acids. CDR1 is MGHRA and CDR2 is YSYEKL in the germline V gene. The DNA for the CDR3 is TGCGCCAGCAGCCAAGGCCTTACGGACAGGCAAGAGACCCAGTACTTC. It translates to CASSQGLTDRQETQYF.

This sequence joins TRBV20-1 and TRBJ1-2; D might be TRBD1 (6 bases). CDR3 length: 12 amino acids. CDR1 is DFQATT, CDR2 SNEGSKA, per germline (reference sequence). V was shortened by 3 bases and J by 8 bases, with 13 bases between the two germline ends. CDR3 region: CSASGGQQGYTF. CDR3 in DNA: TGCAGTGCTAGTGGGGGGCAGCAAGGCTACACCTTC.

This clonotype was recorded many times. The chain employs TRBV5-6 and TRBJ2-3, with D maybe TRBD2 (6 bases). V was cut by 7 bases and J by 2 bases, with 11 bases left in between. Germline assignment: CDR1 SGHDT and CDR2 YYEEEE. The CDR3 runs to 13 residues. The CDR3 nucleotides are TGTGCCAGCCTGGGACTTATCACAGATACGCAGTATTTT. Translation gives CASLGLITDTQYF.

The sample holds a few counts of this clonotype. The chain links TRBV18 to TRBJ2-1; 8 bases map to TRBD1. The CDR3 loop spans 15 amino acids. Losses at the gene ends were 1 base for V and 4 bases for J; bases not matched to a gene: 3. Germline CDR1 and CDR2: KGHSH and LQKENI. The CDR3 region has the DNA TGTGCCAGCTCACCACAGGACAGGGTGTACAATGAGCAGTTCTTC. Its protein is CASSPQDRVYNEQFF.

V gene TRBV20-1 combines with J gene TRBJ2-5, with 9 positions matching TRBD2. The trim removed 0 bases at V and 4 bases at J, leaving 3 bases unmatched. Germline-derived CDR1 and CDR2 are DFQATT and SNEGSKA (reference sequence). The CDR3 spans 14 residues. The CDR3 DNA sequence: TGCAGTGCTAGAGATCTAGCGGGGATAGAGACCCAGTACTTC. It codes for CSARDLAGIETQYF.

This clonotype has just a few counts. The rearrangement links TRBV7-8 to TRBJ1-2, with D unresolved. CDR1 is SGHVS, CDR2 FQNEAQ, per germline. The CDR3 is 11 amino acids. V dropped 3 bases and J dropped 4 bases, with 3 bases sitting between them. CDR3 in amino acids: CASSLVYGYTF. The CDR3 DNA is TGTGCCAGCAGCTTGGTCTATGGCTACACCTTC.

This clonotype was detected only a few times. The chain joins TRBV7-2 to TRBJ2-7, with 10 positions matching TRBD1. Per germline, CDR1 SGHTA and CDR2 FQGNSA. The CDR3 contains 15 residues. With V trimmed by 4 bases and J by 5 bases, 8 bases remained unmatched. The CDR3 region is CASSWGGQGLNEQYF. CDR3 coding DNA: TGTGCCAGCAGCTGGGGGGGACAGGGGTTGAACGAGCAGTACTTC.

This clonotype was picked up many times. This chain links TRBV7-2 with TRBJ2-7; 8 bases are shared with TRBD2. After removal of 5 bases from V and 9 bases from J, the junction contained 15 bases not matched to a gene. CDR1 SGHTA and CDR2 FQGNSA come from the germline V gene. The CDR3 loop spans 15 amino acids. The CDR3 DNA is TGTGCCAGCAGCGCAGGACTAGCCCAAGTTATGAGGCAGTACTTC. It translates to CASSAGLAQVMRQYF. Complete variable domain (other parts from reference TRBV7-2 and TRBJ2-7): GAGVSQSPSNKVTEKGKDVELRCDPISGHTALYWYRQSLGQGLEFLIYFQGNSAPDKSGLPSDRFSAERTGGSVSTLTIQRTQQEDSAVYLCASSAGLAQVMRQYFGPGTRLTVT.

The chain carries TRBV7-9 and TRBJ2-7, with D perhaps being TRBD1 or TRBD2 (5 bases each). Germline V CDR1 and CDR2: SEHNR, FQNEAQ (reference sequence). CDR3 length equals 16 residues. Deletions cut 5 bases from V and 0 bases from J, with 17 bases between. CDR3 region: CASSLGGGRSSYEQYF. In DNA, the CDR3 is TGTGCCAGCAGCCTAGGTGGGGGTCGTAGCTCCTACGAGCAGTACTTC.

The chain has TRBV7-2 and TRBJ1-5; 7 positions match TRBD1. Trimming at V came to 5 bases and at J to 0 bases, leaving 4 bases not matched to a gene. Germline CDR1 reads SGHTA; CDR2 reads FQGNSA. CDR3 length equals 15 residues. The CDR3 DNA follows: TGTGCCAGCAGCCCCCAGGGGGATAGCAATCAGCCCCAGCATTTT. Protein product: CASSPQGDSNQPQHF.

This clonotype showed up many times. The rearrangement uses TRBV20-1 and TRBJ2-7; TRBD2 is a possible D gene (6 bases). This CDR3 is built from 13 residues. Trimming shortened V by 2 bases and J by 4 bases, and 12 bases separated the two germline ends. CDR1 is DFQATT and CDR2 is SNEGSKA in the germline V gene (reference sequence). DNA for the CDR3: TGCAGTGCTAGACGTTCCGGGGGATACGAGCAGTACTTC. Translation: CSARRSGGYEQYF.

V and J are TRBV18 and TRBJ2-1; 8 bases are a match to TRBD1. V lost 5 bases and J lost 6; bases outside the gene matches: 12. The germline CDR1 and CDR2 sequences are KGHSH and LQKENI. The CDR3 sequence is 16 residues long. CDR3 sequence reads: CASSIQDRAKGNEQFF. The DNA of the CDR3 is TGTGCCAGCTCAATCCAGGACAGGGCCAAAGGCAATGAGCAGTTCTTC.

The chain carries TRBV24-1 and TRBJ2-7, with TRBD1 identical over 9 bases. The ends lost 5 bases at V and 5 bases at J; junction bases unmatched: 12. There are 16 residues in the CDR3. Germline-derived CDR1 and CDR2 are KGHDR and SFDVKD. CDR3 in amino acids: CATSGAIRDRAHEQYF. The DNA of the CDR3 is TGTGCCACCAGTGGCGCAATCCGGGACAGGGCGCACGAGCAGTACTTC.

This clonotype was found a few times. The chain employs TRBV5-6 and TRBJ2-5; D is perhaps TRBD1 (5 bases). This CDR3 has 15 residues. Per the germline V gene, CDR1 is SGHDT and CDR2 is YYEEEE. Trimming cost V 1 base and J 7 bases, with 17 bases left between them. CDR3 DNA: TGTGCCAGCAGCTTGTTCGCGACAGCCGCAGGGACCCAGTACTTC. Translated: CASSLFATAAGTQYF.